The 11 T cell receptor beta chains below all came from one sample that was sequenced in a study of siplizumab effects on memory and regulatory T cells. Measured with immunoSEQ multiplex PCR; TCRdb has only the in-frame clones, and not every one. The data show roughly 120,000 clones, around 94% seen once. The sequencing input was non-Treg CD4+ T cells sorted from blood. Every receptor here comes from a human donor in good health.

CDR3 region: CASSSGLSGANVLTF. The DNA for the CDR3 is TGTGCCAGCAGTTCAGGGCTCTCTGGGGCCAACGTCCTGACTTTC. The rearrangement joins TRBV2 to TRBJ2-6, with D perhaps matching TRBD1 (5 bases). The CDR3 runs to 15 residues. Trimming removed 5 bases at V and 0 bases at J, with 8 bases between. Germline V gene sequence: CDR1 SNHLY, CDR2 FYNNEI. Full variable domain (outside the CDR3, taken from reference TRBV2 and TRBJ2-6): EPEVTQTPSHQVTQMGQEVILRCVPISNHLYFYWYRQILGQKVEFLVSFYNNEISEKSEIFDDQFSVERPDGSNFTLKIRSTKLEDSAMYFCASSSGLSGANVLTFGAGSRLTVL.

This clone was seen a single time. J is TRBJ1-2 and V is TRBV28, with unresolved D. The V gene's germline CDR1 is MDHEN and CDR2 SYDVKM. The CDR3 length is 11 residues. The germline V and J ends were trimmed by 2 bases and 4 bases, with 2 bases remaining between them. Written as DNA, the CDR3 is TGTGCCAGCAGTTTAGCCTATGGCTACACCTTC. Translated, it gives CASSLAYGYTF.

The rearrangement links TRBV5-1 to TRBJ1-1, with D hard to call. Per germline, CDR1 SGHRS and CDR2 YFSETQ. This CDR3 is built from 15 residues. V lost 0 bases and J lost 1, with 10 bases in between. CDR3 in DNA: TGCGCCAGCAGCTTGGTCGGGTACTCGAACACTGAAGCTTTCTTT. Protein product: CASSLVGYSNTEAFF.

The chain carries TRBV18 and TRBJ1-3, with D unresolved. The CDR3 is 15 amino acids. V was clipped by 4 bases and J by 0 bases, with 10 bases between them. The germline gives CDR1 KGHSH, CDR2 LQKENI. The CDR3 is CASSLRRASGNTIYF. In DNA form, the CDR3 reads TGTGCCAGCTCACTCCGACGGGCCTCTGGAAACACCATATATTTT.

The chain combines TRBV10-3 with TRBJ2-1, with D possibly matching TRBD1 (6 bases). V was shortened by 0 bases and J by 9 bases, with 12 bases between the two germline ends. Germline V gene lookup returns CDR1 ENHRY and CDR2 SYGVKD. CDR3 length: 14 amino acids. CDR3 DNA sequence: TGTGCCATCAGTGAGTCGGGGGCTGTAATTGAGCAGTTCTTC. This sequence encodes CAISESGAVIEQFF.

The CDR3 loop is CASSLGLAGFEQYF. The CDR3 DNA reads as TGTGCCAGCAGCTTGGGACTGGCAGGCTTTGAGCAGTACTTC. The rearrangement joins TRBV11-2 to TRBJ2-7; TRBD2 might be the D (6 bases). Germline V gene data show CDR1 as SGHAT and CDR2 as FQNNGV. The CDR3 is 14 residues long. V lost 3 bases and J lost 7, with 16 bases in between.

With regard to this clone: The sample has other DNA sequences that encode this CDR3 too. The chain combines TRBV7-6 with TRBJ1-5; the D is unclear. CDR3 length: 13 amino acids. The germline V gene has CDR1 SGHVS and CDR2 FNYEAQ. The germline V and J ends were trimmed by 1 base and 5 bases, with 6 bases remaining between them. In nucleotides, the CDR3 is TGTGCCAGCAGCTTAGTTCACGATCAGCCCCAGCATTTT. Protein: CASSLVHDQPQHF. The full variable domain, with the rest looked up from reference TRBV7-6 and TRBJ1-5, is GAGVSQSPRYKVTKRGQDVALRCDPISGHVSLYWYRQALGQGPEFLTYFNYEAQQDKSGLPNDRFSAERPEGSISTLTIQRTEQRDSAMYRCASSLVHDQPQHFGDGTRLSIL.

The V gene is TRBV7-3, the J gene TRBJ2-7; unclear D gene. V dropped 2 bases and J dropped 7 bases, with 12 bases sitting between them. This CDR3 has 13 residues. The germline gives CDR1 SGHTA, CDR2 FQGTGA. CDR3 bases: TGTGCCAGCAGCTTAGATCGGCTAGGGGAGCAGTACTTC. It specifies CASSLDRLGEQYF.

The J gene is TRBJ2-3, the V gene TRBV9, with no clear D. This CDR3 region has 17 residues. CDR1 is SGDLS and CDR2 is YYNGEE in the germline V gene. The V end lost 0 bases, the J end lost 0 bases, and 14 bases lay between the germline ends. The chain's CDR3 is CASSVAGGGSSTDTQYF. The CDR3, as DNA: TGTGCCAGCAGCGTAGCCGGTGGTGGATCTAGCACAGATACGCAGTATTTT.

V and J are TRBV10-3 and TRBJ1-1, with no clear D. The CDR3 covers 17 residues. Trimming pared 3 bases from V and 6 bases from J, leaving 23 bases between. Germline-derived CDR1 and CDR2 are ENHRY and SYGVKD. CDR3 in DNA: TGTGCCATCAGTGACACCACTACCCAGAGGGCGGCAGCTGAAGCTTTCTTT. Its translation is CAISDTTTQRAAAEAFF.

The rearrangement uses TRBV27 and TRBJ2-7; maybe TRBD2 (6 bases). The CDR3 runs 15 residues. Looked up from germline, CDR1 is MNHEY and CDR2 is SMNVEV (reference sequence). Trimming stripped 3 bases from V and 1 base from J, with 13 bases between. CDR3 sequence: CASSFEPGVSYEQYF. CDR3 DNA sequence: TGTGCCAGCAGTTTCGAGCCGGGAGTTTCCTACGAGCAGTACTTC.